This T cell receptor (beta chain) was identified in a study of CD8 T cells in Susac syndrome. TEMRA cells were enriched by FACS, while CD8+ and CD4+ T cells were obtained through a negative isolation that was performed magnetically. An input of about 0.45 to 1 ug of RNA was subjected to reverse transcription using random hexamers. MiXCR was run by TCRdb on the immunoSEQ multiplex PCR reads, yielding one entry per CDR3 protein. This sample has about 300,000 distinct CDR3 sequences, with 70% to 90% found just once. This clonotype was counted only a few times. The germline CDR1 and CDR2 sequences are SGHTA and FQGNSA. V was clipped by 11 bases and J by 5 bases, with 18 bases between them. The CDR3 is 13 residues long.

The TCR sequence derives from a human donor with multiple sclerosis. Sequences were obtained from CD8+ T cells from PBMCs. The gene calls are TRBV7-2 and TRBJ2-5; D remains unclear. CDR3 region: CASLPPYGETQYF. CDR3 coding DNA: TGTGCCTCCCTCCCGCCCTACGGGGAGACCCAGTACTTC.